This passage covers 22 T cell receptor beta chains from one sample sequenced in a study of cytomegalovirus exposure and HLA in healthy donors. PCR used 60 Vbeta primers and 13 Jbeta primers. Clones were read by immunoSEQ multiplex PCR, and TCRdb kept only the in-frame ones, dropping some. The profile shows tens of thousands of clones, 78% of them singletons. The specimen was PBMCs. Receptors were obtained from a male donor in good health and CMV-seropositive.

This clone was seen only a few times. The V gene is TRBV6-1, the J gene TRBJ2-2, with D unclear. Germline lookup yields CDR1 MNHNS and CDR2 SASEGT. CDR3 length: 13 residues. V lost 8 bases and J 0 bases, leaving 7 bases between the germline ends. The CDR3 loop is CASVNSNTGELFF. DNA for the CDR3: TGTGCCAGCGTTAACTCGAACACCGGGGAGCTGTTTTTT.

This chain uses TRBV28 with TRBJ2-7, with D maybe TRBD1 (5 bases). The CDR3 covers 13 residues. From germline, CDR1 is MDHEN and CDR2 SYDVKM. Trimming shortened V by 8 bases and J by 3 bases, and 14 bases separated the two germline ends. The DNA of the CDR3 is TGTGCCAGCCTCGTCCAGGGAAACTACGAGCAGTACTTC. Translating gives CASLVQGNYEQYF.

This clone came up once. CDR3 residues: CASKGSGGNQPQHF. The CDR3 DNA reads as TGCGCCAGCAAGGGGTCAGGGGGCAATCAGCCCCAGCATTTT. The chain has TRBV10-2 and TRBJ1-5, with TRBD1 as a possible D gene (6 bases). CDR3 length: 14 residues. V lost 7 bases and J lost 2, with 12 bases in between. Germline-derived CDR1 and CDR2 are WSHSY and SAAADI.

This chain's CDR3 is CARSLALAGHEQFF. The CDR3 nucleotides read TGTGCCAGAAGCTTGGCGCTAGCGGGACATGAGCAGTTCTTC. This chain uses TRBV5-3 with TRBJ2-1, with 9 bases matching TRBD2. TRBV5-3 is treated as an ORF (open reading frame) with a function not yet certain. J lost 8 bases, V lost 0 bases, and 3 bases had no gene match. This CDR3 comprises 14 residues.

V and J are TRBV28 and TRBJ1-5; maybe TRBD1 (5 bases). Germline V gives CDR1 MDHEN, CDR2 SYDVKM. The V end was cut by 2 bases, the J end by 7 bases, with 9 bases between. The CDR3 has 13 amino acids. DNA for the CDR3: TGTGCCAGCAGTTTAGCAGGGAAGCAGCCCCAGCATTTT. This sequence encodes CASSLAGKQPQHF.

This clone has just a few counts. This chain joins TRBV5-1 and TRBJ2-1, with 9 bases matching TRBD2. The CDR3 consists of 15 residues. Germline assignment: CDR1 SGHRS and CDR2 YFSETQ. The V segment lost 4 bases and the J segment 10 bases; nucleotides outside the gene matches: 12. The CDR3 here is CASSRSSGDLNEQFF. The CDR3 nucleotides are TGCGCCAGCAGCAGATCTAGCGGGGACCTTAACGAGCAGTTCTTC.

The V and J genes are TRBV14 and TRBJ2-1; 7 bases are shared with TRBD2. V was pared by 1 base and J by 6 bases, with 9 bases of the junction left unmatched. Germline assignment: CDR1 SGHDN and CDR2 FVKESK. CDR3 size: 16 residues. CDR3 nucleotides: TGTGCCAGCAGCCAAGGCCTAGCGGCGGCTTTCAATGAGCAGTTCTTC. Translation: CASSQGLAAAFNEQFF.

This chain uses TRBV5-1 with TRBJ1-5; perhaps TRBD1 as D (6 bases). The CDR3 has 13 residues. Deletions cut 0 bases from V and 6 bases from J, with 7 bases between. Germline CDR1 SGHRS, CDR2 YFSETQ. CDR3 loop: CASSLVTGQPQHF. CDR3 bases: TGCGCCAGCAGCTTGGTGACAGGTCAGCCCCAGCATTTT.

This chain joins TRBV11-2 and TRBJ2-7; possibly TRBD2 for D (5 bases). This CDR3 has 14 amino acids. V lost 4 bases to trimming and J lost 6 bases, with 16 bases between them. CDR1 SGHAT and CDR2 FQNNGV come from the germline V gene. CDR3 in DNA: TGTGCCAGCAGCTGGAGAGCGGATCAGTGCGAGCAGTACTTC. Amino acids: CASSWRADQCEQYF.

The rearrangement links TRBV27 to TRBJ1-4, with D possibly TRBD1 on 6 matching bases. The V end lost 6 bases, the J end lost 0 bases, and 8 bases lay between the germline ends. The CDR3 is 14 residues long. Germline values: CDR1 MNHEY, CDR2 SMNVEV (reference sequence). The CDR3 region is CASRDSATNEKLFF. CDR3 nucleotides: TGTGCCAGCAGGGACAGCGCAACTAATGAAAAACTGTTTTTT.

The chain combines TRBV13 with TRBJ2-7; TRBD2 might be the D (6 bases). Trimming shortened V by 2 bases and J by 9 bases, and 14 bases separated the two germline ends. CDR1 PRHDT and CDR2 FYEKMQ come from the germline V gene (reference sequence). This CDR3 region has 13 residues. The CDR3 DNA reads as TGTGCCAGCAGCTTATTTGACTCGCGGGGGCAGTACTTC. It yields the protein CASSLFDSRGQYF.

V is TRBV6-5 and J is TRBJ1-2; a possible D gene is TRBD1 (6 bases). CDR3 length: 13 amino acids. Germline loops: CDR1 MNHEY, CDR2 SVGAGI. V was trimmed by 4 bases and J by 8 bases, leaving 14 bases between them. The CDR3 DNA reads as TGTGCCAGCAGTTCGGCAGGGGTGGAGGGCTACACCTTC. Its translation is CASSSAGVEGYTF.

The chain has TRBV15 and TRBJ2-1; maybe TRBD2 (6 bases). Germline V gene data show CDR1 as LNHNV and CDR2 as YYDKDF (reference sequence). Trimming pared 2 bases from V and 10 bases from J, leaving 18 bases between. The CDR3 has 15 amino acids. The CDR3 DNA sequence: TGTGCCACCAGCAGACCCGCGACGGGGGAACCCGAGCAGTTCTTC. Its translation: CATSRPATGEPEQFF.

This clone showed up just a few times. V is TRBV6-5 and J is TRBJ2-7; 8 nucleotides line up with TRBD1. Germline loops: CDR1 MNHEY, CDR2 SVGAGI. J lost 5 bases, V lost 4 bases, and 10 bases had no gene match. The CDR3 is made up of 15 amino acids. CDR3: CASSSPGQGMHEQYF. In DNA, the CDR3 is TGTGCCAGCAGTTCCCCTGGACAGGGCATGCACGAGCAGTACTTC.

The chain combines TRBV10-1 with TRBJ1-4, with D maybe TRBD1 (5 bases). The CDR3 has 16 amino acids. V shed 2 bases and J shed 5 bases, with 15 bases lying between them. Looked up from germline, CDR1 is WNHNN and CDR2 is SYGVQD (reference sequence). CDR3 DNA: TGCGCCAGCAGTGAGGGGGCAGGTAGGCCGAATGAAAAACTGTTTTTT. The encoded protein is CASSEGAGRPNEKLFF.

The V call is TRBV6-5, the J call TRBJ1-1; weak D call: TRBD1 (6 bases). Trimming left V 2 bases short and J 3 bases short, with 13 bases between. The CDR3 has 15 residues. Germline CDR1 reads MNHEY; CDR2 reads SVGAGI. The DNA for the CDR3 is TGTGCCAGCAGTTACGGCTCCAGGGGTGACACTGAAGCTTTCTTT. It is translated as CASSYGSRGDTEAFF.

The chain joins TRBV5-8 to TRBJ2-3, with TRBD1 matching over 7 bases. Germline loops: CDR1 SGHTS, CDR2 YDEGEE. J gave up 4 bases and V 4 bases, and 6 bases lay outside the gene matches. The CDR3 runs to 14 residues. The CDR3 DNA reads as TGTGCCAGCAGCAAGGACAGGCCCCCAGATACGCAGTATTTT. Translation gives CASSKDRPPDTQYF.

The chain is built from TRBV18 and TRBJ2-1; 9 bases match TRBD2. Germline loops: CDR1 KGHSH, CDR2 LQKENI. V trimming: 4 bases; J trimming: 7 bases; junction bases outside the gene matches: 11. The CDR3 loop spans 16 amino acids. CDR3 nucleotide sequence: TGTGCCAGCTCACTTGGCGGAGCGGGAGGCGGAAATGAGCAGTTCTTC. This sequence encodes CASSLGGAGGGNEQFF.

This clone was seen just once. The V call is TRBV7-2, the J call TRBJ2-2; the match to TRBD2 covers 7 bases. This CDR3 is built from 15 residues. Germline CDR1 reads SGHTA; CDR2 reads FQGNSA. With 5 bases clipped from V and 5 bases from J, the junction kept 8 bases outside the gene matches. The CDR3 sequence is CASSPEGGGTGELFF. CDR3 sequence (DNA): TGTGCCAGCAGCCCAGAGGGCGGGGGTACCGGGGAGCTGTTTTTT. Supplemented by reference TRBV7-2 and TRBJ2-2, the full variable domain reads GAGVSQSPSNKVTEKGKDVELRCDPISGHTALYWYRQSLGQGLEFLIYFQGNSAPDKSGLPSDRFSAERTGGSVSTLTIQRTQQEDSAVYLCASSPEGGGTGELFFGEGSRLTVL.

This clone has just one count. The rearrangement links TRBV10-2 to TRBJ2-3, with TRBD2 matching over 11 bases. The CDR3 is 17 amino acids. Germline CDR1 reads WSHSY; CDR2 reads SAAADI. Trimming cost V 8 bases and J 1 base; bases outside gene matches: 11. The CDR3 reads CASRAASGGLRTDTQYF. DNA for the CDR3: TGCGCCAGCCGGGCAGCTAGCGGGGGGCTCCGCACAGATACGCAGTATTTT.

This clone is categorized as medium-sized. CDR3 DNA sequence: TGTGCCAGCCGGGACAGCGATAATTCACCCCTCCACTTT. Translation: CASRDSDNSPLHF. The chain carries TRBV6-4 and TRBJ1-6; the match to TRBD1 covers 7 bases. J gave up 5 bases and V 8 bases, and 3 bases lay outside the gene matches. Germline V gene data show CDR1 as MRHNA and CDR2 as SNTAGT. The CDR3 totals 13 residues.

The chain carries TRBV5-1 and TRBJ2-7, with TRBD1 identical over 7 bases. Germline V lookup: CDR1 SGHRS, CDR2 YFSETQ. V lost 4 bases to trimming and J lost 5 bases; unmatched junction nucleotides: 3. The CDR3 runs to 12 residues. The CDR3 spells CASSKGADEQYF. The CDR3 region has the DNA TGCGCCAGCAGCAAGGGGGCGGACGAGCAGTACTTC. Using reference TRBV5-1 and TRBJ2-7 for the parts outside the CDR3, the full variable domain is KAGVTQTPRYLIKTRGQQVTLSCSPISGHRSVSWYQQTPGQGLQFLFEYFSETQRNKGNFPGRFSGRQFSNSRSEMNVSTLELGDSALYLCASSKGADEQYFGPGTRLTVT.